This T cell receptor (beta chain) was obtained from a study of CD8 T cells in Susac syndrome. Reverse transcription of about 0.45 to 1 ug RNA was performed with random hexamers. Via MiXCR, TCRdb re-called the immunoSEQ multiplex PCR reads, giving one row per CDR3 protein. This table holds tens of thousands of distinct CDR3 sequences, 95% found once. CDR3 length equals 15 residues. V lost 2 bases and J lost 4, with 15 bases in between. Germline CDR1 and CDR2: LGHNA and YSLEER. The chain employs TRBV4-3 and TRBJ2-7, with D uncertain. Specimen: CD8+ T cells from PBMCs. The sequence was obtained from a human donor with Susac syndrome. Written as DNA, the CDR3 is TGCGCCAGCAGCCAATACGAAGGTAGTAGTTACGAGCAGTACTTC. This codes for CASSQYEGSSYEQYF.